A single sample gave rise to the 15 T cell receptor beta chains below, sequenced in a study of cytomegalovirus exposure and HLA in healthy donors. The method was immunoSEQ multiplex PCR; TCRdb's version includes in-frame clones alone and lacks a portion of them. The sample carries approximately 200,000 clones, about nine tenths recorded once. Sequenced: PBMCs. The receptor source for this set is a woman under 30 in good health and CMV-seronegative.

This chain connects TRBV18 to TRBJ2-5; D may be TRBD1 (7 bases). V gave up 3 bases and J gave up 3 bases, with 14 bases separating them. CDR3 length equals 15 residues. Germline CDR1 and CDR2: KGHSH and LQKENI. The CDR3 spells CASSPWTGGEETQYF. The DNA for the CDR3 is TGTGCCAGCTCACCTTGGACAGGCGGGGAAGAGACCCAGTACTTC. The whole variable domain, remainder taken from reference TRBV18 and TRBJ2-5, is NAGVMQNPRHLVRRRGQEARLRCSPMKGHSHVYWYRQLPEEGLKFMVYLQKENIIDESGMPKERFSAEFPKEGPSILRIQQVVRGDSAAYFCASSPWTGGEETQYFGPGTRLLVL.

CDR3 sequence (DNA): TGTGCCAGCAGGATCGGGACTAGAGGCCAGTCCTACAATGAGCAGTTCTTC. This sequence encodes CASRIGTRGQSYNEQFF. This chain uses TRBV27 with TRBJ2-1; 8 bases match TRBD2. The CDR3 loop spans 17 amino acids. CDR1 is MNHEY and CDR2 is SMNVEV in the germline V gene (reference sequence). The trim removed 6 bases at V and 1 base at J, leaving 11 bases unmatched.

The V gene is TRBV9, the J gene TRBJ1-6, with no clear D. Trimming stripped 0 bases from V and 10 bases from J, with 8 bases between. Germline V gene sequence: CDR1 SGDLS, CDR2 YYNGEE. The CDR3 is 13 amino acids. The CDR3 protein is CASSVAVESPLHF. The CDR3 DNA follows: TGTGCCAGCAGCGTAGCAGTGGAGTCACCCCTCCACTTT. Filled out from reference TRBV9 and TRBJ1-6, the complete variable domain reads DSGVTQTPKHLITATGQRVTLRCSPRSGDLSVYWYQQSLDQGLQFLIQYYNGEERAKGNILERFSAQQFPDLHSELNLSSLELGDSALYFCASSVAVESPLHFGNGTRLTVT.

The rearrangement uses TRBV4-1 and TRBJ1-5; D is unresolved. The CDR3 contains 14 residues. Trimming removed 8 bases from V and 2 bases from J, with 13 bases in between. Germline V gene data show CDR1 as MGHRA and CDR2 as YSYEKL. CDR3 DNA sequence: TGCGCCAGCGCAGACGCGGGTCGCAATCAGCCCCAGCATTTT. It yields the protein CASADAGRNQPQHF.

The chain has TRBV28 and TRBJ2-7; TRBD2 matches at 12 bases. Germline lookup yields CDR1 MDHEN and CDR2 SYDVKM. Losses at the gene ends were 6 bases for V and 2 bases for J; bases not matched to a gene: 2. CDR3 length: 14 amino acids. The CDR3 DNA is TGTGCCAGCAGGAGACTAGCGGGAGCCTACGAGCAGTACTTC. Residues: CASRRLAGAYEQYF.

In its sample, this clone was seen once. This rearrangement joins TRBV30 to TRBJ2-5, with a possible D match to TRBD2 (5 bases). Germline loops: CDR1 GTSNPN, CDR2 SVGIG (reference sequence). V was cut by 3 bases and J by 6 bases, with 17 bases left in between. The CDR3 covers 14 residues. CDR3 sequence: CAWRAGREWKTQYF. The CDR3 nucleotides are TGTGCCTGGAGGGCGGGCCGGGAATGGAAGACCCAGTACTTC. The whole variable domain, remainder taken from reference TRBV30 and TRBJ2-5, is SQTIHQWPATLVQPVGSPLSLECTVEGTSNPNLYWYRQAAGRGLQLLFYSVGIGQISSEVPQNLSASRPQDRQFILSSKKLLLSDSGFYLCAWRAGREWKTQYFGPGTRLLVL.

CDR3: CASSYGTGVNTEAFF. As DNA, the CDR3 is TGCGCCAGCAGCTACGGGACAGGGGTGAACACTGAAGCTTTCTTT. The rearrangement joins TRBV4-1 to TRBJ1-1, with 10 bases that match TRBD1. Germline CDR1 reads MGHRA; CDR2 reads YSYEKL. J lost 0 bases, V lost 5 bases, and 3 bases had no gene match. The CDR3 sequence is 15 residues long.

The rearrangement joins TRBV6-1 to TRBJ2-2; TRBD1 might be the D (5 bases). There are 15 residues in the CDR3. The germline V gene encodes CDR1 MNHNS and CDR2 SASEGT. The V end lost 4 bases, the J end lost 4 bases, and 13 bases lay between the germline ends. CDR3 nucleotides: TGTGCCAGCAGTGGACAGAGACAAGTCACCGGGGAGCTGTTTTTT. It codes for CASSGQRQVTGELFF.

The rearrangement joins TRBV19 to TRBJ1-6, with D perhaps TRBD1 (6 bases). CDR1 LNHDA and CDR2 SQIVND come from the germline V gene (reference sequence). The CDR3 sequence is 15 residues long. The ends were cut back, 10 bases at V and 0 bases at J, with 13 bases in the middle. CDR3 amino acids: CATQGNRSYNSPLHF. In DNA form, the CDR3 reads TGTGCCACACAGGGCAATCGCTCCTATAATTCACCCCTCCACTTT.

The chain employs TRBV30 and TRBJ2-1; possible D gene TRBD1, 5 bases. Between the trimmed V and J ends, which lost 5 bases and 3 bases, there was a span of 14 bases. The germline V gene encodes CDR1 GTSNPN and CDR2 SVGIG (reference sequence). The length of the CDR3 is 14 residues. The CDR3 DNA sequence: TGTGCCTGGTCCGGGCGACAGCTCTACAATGAGCAGTTCTTC. Its translation: CAWSGRQLYNEQFF.

The chain couples TRBV29-1 to TRBJ1-4; possible D gene TRBD1, 6 bases. The CDR3 contains 12 residues. The germline CDR1 and CDR2 sequences are SQVTM and ANQGSEA. The germline V and J ends were trimmed by 4 bases and 7 bases, with 10 bases remaining between them. DNA for the CDR3: TGCAGCGTTGGTTGGGGGCCTGAAAAACTGTTTTTT. This translates into CSVGWGPEKLFF.

The chain joins TRBV12-1 to TRBJ2-3; the table's D call of TRBD2 was not tested on the DNA. TRBV12-1 is a pseudogene. The CDR3 spans 15 residues. The CDR3 reads CASSSGTSGTDTQYF. The CDR3 coding sequence is TGTGCCAGCAGCTCAGGGACTAGCGGGACCGATACGCAGTATTTT.

This rearrangement joins TRBV30 to TRBJ2-1, with TRBD2 matching over 8 bases. The CDR3 is 12 amino acids. The V and J ends lost 4 bases and 7 bases, in that order; junction bases with no gene match: 3. Germline-derived CDR1 and CDR2 are GTSNPN and SVGIG (reference sequence). The CDR3 spells CAWTPGGNEQFF. The DNA of the CDR3 is TGTGCCTGGACCCCGGGGGGGAATGAGCAGTTCTTC.

CDR3 sequence: CASREKGTGGLIEQFF. Here the CDR3 DNA reads TGCGCCAGCAGGGAAAAAGGGACAGGGGGTTTAATTGAGCAGTTCTTC. This chain links TRBV5-1 with TRBJ2-1; TRBD1 matches 11 bases. The CDR3 is 16 residues long. With V trimmed by 5 bases and J by 9 bases, 13 bases remained unmatched. Germline CDR1 and CDR2: SGHRS and YFSETQ. Variable domain in full (rest from reference TRBV5-1 and TRBJ2-1): KAGVTQTPRYLIKTRGQQVTLSCSPISGHRSVSWYQQTPGQGLQFLFEYFSETQRNKGNFPGRFSGRQFSNSRSEMNVSTLELGDSALYLCASREKGTGGLIEQFFGPGTRLTVL.

The CDR3 sequence is CASSPLLAEYNEQFF. CDR3 bases: TGTGCCAGCTCACCATTACTAGCGGAATACAATGAGCAGTTCTTC. J is TRBJ2-1 and V is TRBV18; 8 bases fit TRBD2. The CDR3 is 15 amino acids. Germline trimming cut 2 bases from V and 4 bases from J; bases unmatched to any gene: 4. CDR1 and CDR2 from the germline V gene are KGHSH and LQKENI.